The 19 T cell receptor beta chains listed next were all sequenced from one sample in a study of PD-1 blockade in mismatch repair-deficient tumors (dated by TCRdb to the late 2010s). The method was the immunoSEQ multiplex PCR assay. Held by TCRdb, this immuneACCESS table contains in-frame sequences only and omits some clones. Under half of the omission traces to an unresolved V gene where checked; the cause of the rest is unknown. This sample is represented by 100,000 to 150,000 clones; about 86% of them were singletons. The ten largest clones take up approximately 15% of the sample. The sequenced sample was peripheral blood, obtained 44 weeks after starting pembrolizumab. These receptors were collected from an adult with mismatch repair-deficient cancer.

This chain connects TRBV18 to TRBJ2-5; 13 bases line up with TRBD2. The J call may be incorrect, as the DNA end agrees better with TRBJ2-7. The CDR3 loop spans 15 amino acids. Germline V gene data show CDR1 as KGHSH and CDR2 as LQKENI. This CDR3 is CASSPGTSGMDEQYF. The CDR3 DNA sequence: TGTGCCAGCTCACCCGGGACTAGCGGGATGGACGAGCAGTACTTC.

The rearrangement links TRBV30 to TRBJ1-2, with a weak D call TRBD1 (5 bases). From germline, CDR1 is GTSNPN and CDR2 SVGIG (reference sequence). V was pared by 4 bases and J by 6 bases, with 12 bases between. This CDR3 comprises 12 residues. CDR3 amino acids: CAWNTGGDGYTF. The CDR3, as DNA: TGTGCCTGGAACACGGGAGGGGATGGCTACACCTTC.

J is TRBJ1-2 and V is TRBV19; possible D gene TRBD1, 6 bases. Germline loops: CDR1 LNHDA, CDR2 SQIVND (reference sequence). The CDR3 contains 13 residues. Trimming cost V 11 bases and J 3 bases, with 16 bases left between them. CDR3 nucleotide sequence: TGTGCCGGGTCAAAACAGGGATACTATGGCTACACCTTC. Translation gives CAGSKQGYYGYTF.

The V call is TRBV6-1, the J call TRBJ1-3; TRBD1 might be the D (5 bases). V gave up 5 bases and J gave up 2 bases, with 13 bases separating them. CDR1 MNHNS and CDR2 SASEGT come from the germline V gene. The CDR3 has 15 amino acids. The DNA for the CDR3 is TGTGCCAGCAGTAAGTGGGGGGAAGCTGGAAACACCATATATTTT. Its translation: CASSKWGEAGNTIYF.

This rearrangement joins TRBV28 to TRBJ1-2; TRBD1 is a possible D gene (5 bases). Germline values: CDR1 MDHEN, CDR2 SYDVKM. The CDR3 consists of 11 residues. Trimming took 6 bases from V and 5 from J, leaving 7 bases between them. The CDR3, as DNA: TGTGCCAGCAGGACAGTATATGGCTACACCTTC. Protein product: CASRTVYGYTF.

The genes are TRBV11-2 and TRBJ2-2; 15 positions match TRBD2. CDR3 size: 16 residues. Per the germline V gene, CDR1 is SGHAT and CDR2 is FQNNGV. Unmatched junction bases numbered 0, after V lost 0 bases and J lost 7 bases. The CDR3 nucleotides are TGTGCCAGCAGCTTAGAGGGACTAGCGGGAGGCGGGGAGCTGTTTTTT. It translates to CASSLEGLAGGGELFF.

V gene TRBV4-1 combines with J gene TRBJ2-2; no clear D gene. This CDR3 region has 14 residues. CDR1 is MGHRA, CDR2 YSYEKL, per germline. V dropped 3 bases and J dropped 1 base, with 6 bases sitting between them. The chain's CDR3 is CASSHNQNTGELFF. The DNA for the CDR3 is TGCGCCAGCAGCCATAACCAGAACACCGGGGAGCTGTTTTTT.

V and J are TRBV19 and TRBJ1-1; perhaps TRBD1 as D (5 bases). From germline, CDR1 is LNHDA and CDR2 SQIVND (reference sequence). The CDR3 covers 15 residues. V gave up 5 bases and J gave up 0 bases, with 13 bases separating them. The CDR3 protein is CASSRSGTMNTEAFF. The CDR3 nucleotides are TGTGCCAGTAGTCGGTCAGGGACTATGAACACTGAAGCTTTCTTT.

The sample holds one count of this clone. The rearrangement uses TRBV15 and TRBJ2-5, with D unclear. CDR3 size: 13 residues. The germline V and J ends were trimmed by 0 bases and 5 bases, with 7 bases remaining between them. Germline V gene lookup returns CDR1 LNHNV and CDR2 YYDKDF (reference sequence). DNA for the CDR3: TGTGCCACCAGCAGAGATATCGGTGAGACCCAGTACTTC. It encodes CATSRDIGETQYF.

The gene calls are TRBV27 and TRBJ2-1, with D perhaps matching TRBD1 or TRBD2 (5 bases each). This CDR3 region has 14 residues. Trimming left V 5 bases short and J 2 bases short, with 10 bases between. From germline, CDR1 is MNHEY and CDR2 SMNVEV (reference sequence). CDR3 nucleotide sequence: TGTGCCAGCAGTCCTGAGGGGACCTACAATGAGCAGTTCTTC. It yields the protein CASSPEGTYNEQFF.

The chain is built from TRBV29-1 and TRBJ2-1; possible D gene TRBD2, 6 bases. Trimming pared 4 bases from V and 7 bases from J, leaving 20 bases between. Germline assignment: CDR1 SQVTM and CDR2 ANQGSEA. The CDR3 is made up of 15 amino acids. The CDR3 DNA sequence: TGCAGCGTTGCGGGAGCGAACGGGGTTGGGAATGAGCAGTTCTTC. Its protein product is CSVAGANGVGNEQFF.

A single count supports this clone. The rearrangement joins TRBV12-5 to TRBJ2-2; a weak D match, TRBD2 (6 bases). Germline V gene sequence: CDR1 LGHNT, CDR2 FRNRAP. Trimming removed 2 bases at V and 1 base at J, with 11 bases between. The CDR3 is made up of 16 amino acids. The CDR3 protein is CASGLLAGLNTGELFF. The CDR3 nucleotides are TGTGCTAGTGGTTTGCTTGCGGGGCTGAACACCGGGGAGCTGTTTTTT.

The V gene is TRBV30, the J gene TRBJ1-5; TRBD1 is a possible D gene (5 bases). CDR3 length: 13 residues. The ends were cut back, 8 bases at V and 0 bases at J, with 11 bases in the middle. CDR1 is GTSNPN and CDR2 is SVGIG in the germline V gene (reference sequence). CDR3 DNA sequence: TGTGCCCTATCGCAGGGTAGCAATCAGCCCCAGCATTTT. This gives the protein CALSQGSNQPQHF.

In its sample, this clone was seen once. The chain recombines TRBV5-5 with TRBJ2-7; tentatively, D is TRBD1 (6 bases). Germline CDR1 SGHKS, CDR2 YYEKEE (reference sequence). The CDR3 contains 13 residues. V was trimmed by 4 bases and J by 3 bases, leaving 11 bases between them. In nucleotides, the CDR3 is TGTGCCAGCAGCAAAGGACAGATCTACGAGCAGTACTTC. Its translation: CASSKGQIYEQYF.

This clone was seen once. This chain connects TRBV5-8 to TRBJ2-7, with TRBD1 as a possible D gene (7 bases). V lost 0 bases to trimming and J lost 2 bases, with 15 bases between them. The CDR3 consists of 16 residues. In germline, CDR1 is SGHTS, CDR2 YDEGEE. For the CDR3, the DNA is TGTGCCAGCAGCTTGGCAGGGGGGTCTTGGCCCTACGAGCAGTACTTC. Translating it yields CASSLAGGSWPYEQYF.

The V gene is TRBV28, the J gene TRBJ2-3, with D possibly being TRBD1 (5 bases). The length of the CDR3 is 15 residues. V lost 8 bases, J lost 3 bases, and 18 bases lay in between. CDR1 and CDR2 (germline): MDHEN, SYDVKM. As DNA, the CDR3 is TGTGCCAGCGGGGTCGGCAGGGTTGGTACAGATACGCAGTATTTT. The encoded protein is CASGVGRVGTDTQYF.

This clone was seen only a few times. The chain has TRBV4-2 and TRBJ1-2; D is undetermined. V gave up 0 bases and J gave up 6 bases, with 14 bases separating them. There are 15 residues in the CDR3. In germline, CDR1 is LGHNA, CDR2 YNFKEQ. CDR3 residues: CASSQELGLEHGYTF. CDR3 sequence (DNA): TGTGCCAGCAGCCAAGAACTGGGGTTGGAGCATGGCTACACCTTC.

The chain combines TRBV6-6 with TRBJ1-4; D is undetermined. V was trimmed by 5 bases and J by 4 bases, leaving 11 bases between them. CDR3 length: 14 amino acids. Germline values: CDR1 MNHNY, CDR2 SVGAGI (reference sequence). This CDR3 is CASSQAPNNEKLFF. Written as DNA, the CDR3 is TGTGCCAGCAGTCAAGCGCCTAATAATGAAAAACTGTTTTTT.

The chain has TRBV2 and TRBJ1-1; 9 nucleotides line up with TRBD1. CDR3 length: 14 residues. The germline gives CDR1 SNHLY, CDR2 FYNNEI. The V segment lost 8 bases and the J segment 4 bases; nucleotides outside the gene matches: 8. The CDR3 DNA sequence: TGTGCCAGCGGGGGACAGGGTTCGGGCACTGAAGCTTTCTTT. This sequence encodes CASGGQGSGTEAFF.